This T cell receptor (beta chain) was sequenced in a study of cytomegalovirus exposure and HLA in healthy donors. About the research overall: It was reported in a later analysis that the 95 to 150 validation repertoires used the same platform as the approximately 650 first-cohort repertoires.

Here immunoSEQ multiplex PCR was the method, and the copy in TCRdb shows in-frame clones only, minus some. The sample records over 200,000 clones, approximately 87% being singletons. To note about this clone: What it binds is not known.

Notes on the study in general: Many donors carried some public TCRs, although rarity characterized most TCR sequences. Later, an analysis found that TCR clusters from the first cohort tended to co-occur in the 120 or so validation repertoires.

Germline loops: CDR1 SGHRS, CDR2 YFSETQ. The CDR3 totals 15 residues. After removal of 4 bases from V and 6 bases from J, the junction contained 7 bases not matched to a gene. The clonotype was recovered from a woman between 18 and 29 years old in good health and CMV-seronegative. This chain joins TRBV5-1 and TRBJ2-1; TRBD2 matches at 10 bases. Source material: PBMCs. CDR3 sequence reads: CASSTGLAATNEQFF. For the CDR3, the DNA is TGCGCCAGCAGCACCGGACTAGCGGCTACCAATGAGCAGTTCTTC.